This TCR beta chain was retrieved from a study of cytomegalovirus exposure and HLA in healthy donors. In germline, CDR1 is MGHDK, CDR2 SYGVNS. The CDR3 is made up of 12 amino acids. V was shortened by 2 bases and J by 7 bases, with 5 bases between the two germline ends. PCR involved 60 Vbeta and 13 Jbeta primers. Produced via immunoSEQ multiplex PCR; TCRdb's table is partial and in-frame only. This repertoire comprises 110,000 to 150,000 clones; its ten largest clones make up approximately 2.4%. Sample: PBMCs. J is TRBJ1-4 and V is TRBV25-1; unclear D gene. This sequence was found in a man aged 40-55 years in good health and CMV-seronegative. CDR3 nucleotides: TGTGCCAGCAGTGAAGGGCGTGAAAAACTGTTTTTT. This encodes CASSEGREKLFF. The full variable domain, completed using reference TRBV25-1 and TRBJ1-4, is EADIYQTPRYLVIGTGKKITLECSQTMGHDKMYWYQQDPGMELHLIHYSYGVNSTEKGDLSSESTVSRIRTEHFPLTLESARPSHTSQYLCASSEGREKLFFGSGTQLSVL.